The rows below give T cell receptor beta chains drawn from one sample of a study of vaccination effects on CD4 cells after COVID-19. Here immunoSEQ multiplex PCR was the method, and the copy in TCRdb shows in-frame clones only, minus some. This repertoire shows fewer than 25,000 clones, over 60% found once; its top ten account for roughly 10%. Antigen specificity for these receptors is unknown. The source was CD4+ T cells from PBMCs cultured with HCoV-NL63 spike peptides, collected after COVID-19 vaccination. These TCRs come from a human donor who received a COVID-19 vaccine. The CDR3 runs from the conserved cysteine through the conserved F or W. A D gene is named only where the DNA matches it firmly. Where a row states a size, it is once, few, many or the class of an expanded clone; other rows omit it.

clone_size d_call j_call v_call cdr3_nt cdr3_aa
once . TRBJ2-5 TRBV7-2 TGTGCCAGCAGCTTATTCCTGTACCAAGAGACCCAGTACTTC CASSLFLYQETQYF
few . TRBJ1-1 TRBV11-2 TGTGCCAGCAGCTTAGCGGTAGGCAGACTGAACACTGAAGCTTTCTTT CASSLAVGRLNTEAFF
. TRBD2 TRBJ2-7 TRBV6-5 TGTGCCAGCAGCTCCGGGACTAGCGGTTTAGACAAGCAGTACTTC CASSSGTSGLDKQYF
. . TRBJ2-7 TRBV6-1 TGTGCCAGCAGTGAGTCGGGCACCTACGAGCAGTACTTC CASSESGTYEQYF
few . TRBJ2-1 TRBV11-2 TGTGCCAGCAGCGTAGGTCGACCACTAGTCAGTGGTTACAATGAGCAGTTCTTC CASSVGRPLVSGYNEQFF
few TRBD1 TRBJ1-2 TRBV5-1 TGCGCCAGCAGCTTATCAGGGGGCGATAACTATGGCTACACCTTC CASSLSGGDNYGYTF
. . TRBJ2-3 TRBV4-1 TGCGCCAGCAGCCAAACGTATAGCGGAGTAGTCACAGATACGCAGTATTTT CASSQTYSGVVTDTQYF
. . TRBJ2-3 TRBV5-1 TGCGCCAGCACTGACCCGAACAGGGATACGCAGTATTTT CASTDPNRDTQYF
. . TRBJ1-1 TRBV11-1 TGTGCCAGCAGCTTTGACGGGTGGGGGACTGAAGCTTTCTTT CASSFDGWGTEAFF
. . TRBJ2-2 TRBV5-4 TGTGCCAGCAGCGACGTCCAGGGGACTACCAACACCGGGGAGCTGTTTTTT CASSDVQGTTNTGELFF
. . TRBJ1-2 TRBV2 TGTGCCAGCAGTGCCAAAACAGGGCTGGGAGATAACTATGGCTACACCTTC CASSAKTGLGDNYGYTF
. . TRBJ1-5 TRBV30 TGTGCCTGGAGTGAAGGGTATAGCAATCAGCCCCAGCATTTT CAWSEGYSNQPQHF
. . TRBJ1-4 TRBV5-1 TGCGCCAGCAGCAGTCCGAACAATGAAAAACTGTTTTTT CASSSPNNEKLFF
. . TRBJ2-7 TRBV19 TGTGCCAGTAGTAATCGGGTCCCGCAAGGTGAGCAGTACTTC CASSNRVPQGEQYF
. . TRBJ1-1 TRBV10-3 TGTGCCATCAGCCAGGGACGTACTTTTACCCTGAACACTGAAGCTTTCTTT CAISQGRTFTLNTEAFF
once . TRBJ1-1 TRBV6-5 TGTGCCAGCAGTTACGATAGGGGGGCGCGCACTGAAGCTTTCTTT CASSYDRGARTEAFF
. TRBD1 TRBJ1-5 TRBV2 TGTGCCAGCAAAACGGACAGGGGAAGAAATCAGCCCCAGCATTTT CASKTDRGRNQPQHF
. TRBD1 TRBJ2-1 TRBV4-1 TGCGCCAGCAGCCCCGGGACAGGGAAGGTAAGGATGAGCTCCTACAATGAGCAGTTCTTC CASSPGTGKVRMSSYNEQFF
. . TRBJ2-7 TRBV10-2 TGCGCCAGCAGTGAGAGTGGAGGGGGAGAGAGAGGCTCCTACGAGCAGTACTTC CASSESGGGERGSYEQYF
. . TRBJ2-5 TRBV14 TGTGCCAGCAGCCAAGATCTCGGGGCCTGGGAGACCCAGTACTTC CASSQDLGAWETQYF
few . TRBJ1-4 TRBV2 TGTGCCAGCAGGATCGCGGCAACTAATGAAAAACTGTTTTTT CASRIAATNEKLFF
. TRBD1 TRBJ1-2 TRBV3-1/TRBV3-2 TGTGCCAGCAGCCAAGCTTACGGGACAGCTGCATATGGCTACACCTTC CASSQAYGTAAYGYTF
. . TRBJ2-5 TRBV5-5 TGTGCCAGCAGTCCCCGACAGACCAAACAAGAGACCCAGTACTTC CASSPRQTKQETQYF
. . TRBJ2-7 TRBV3-1/TRBV3-2 TGTGCCAGCAGCCAACCTAGCAACAGCTACGAGCAGTACTTC CASSQPSNSYEQYF
few . TRBJ2-2 TRBV7-9 TGTGCCAGCAGCTTAAGAAGGGGGGGGACCGGGGAGCTGTTTTTT CASSLRRGGTGELFF
. TRBD1 TRBJ2-5 TRBV25-1 TGTGCCAGCAGTGAGCCGACAGGGCTAGAGACCCAGTACTTC CASSEPTGLETQYF
few TRBD1 TRBJ1-1 TRBV7-9 TGTGCCAGCAGCTATAAATCCGGGACAGACACTGAAGCTTTCTTT CASSYKSGTDTEAFF
. TRBD2 TRBJ2-2 TRBV2 TGTGCCAGCAGTGAAGTGGCTAGCGGGAGGGGGGAGCTGTTTTTT CASSEVASGRGELFF
once . TRBJ1-5 TRBV18 TGTGCCAGCTCACCACGTCTCTATGCAGGAGATTATAGCAATCAGCCCCAGCATTTT CASSPRLYAGDYSNQPQHF
. . TRBJ1-4 TRBV4-2 TGTGCCAGCAGCCCCAGCACACAAAACAGGGTTAATGAAAAACTGTTTTTT CASSPSTQNRVNEKLFF
. . TRBJ2-3 TRBV14 TGTGCCAGCAGCCCATGGGGGGATACGCAGTATTTT CASSPWGDTQYF
. . TRBJ2-3 TRBV6-4 TGTGCCAGCAGCCAGGACCCGACCCACACAGATACGCAGTATTTT CASSQDPTHTDTQYF
. . TRBJ2-7 TRBV25-1 TGTGCCAGCAGTTCGCGGATCATGTACGAACAGTACTTC CASSSRIMYEQYF
. TRBD2 TRBJ2-5 TRBV5-1 TGCGCCAGCAGCTTGGTTGGGACTAGCAAAACGTACCAAGAGACCCAGTACTTC CASSLVGTSKTYQETQYF
. TRBD1 TRBJ2-1 TRBV5-1 TGCGCCAGCAGGCCGGGACAGGGAGTTCGCCAGCAGTTCTTC CASRPGQGVRQQFF
. TRBD2 TRBJ2-4 TRBV6-6 TGTGCCAGCAGTCATCTCGGAGCGGGGGGCCGCCAAATGCATCAGTACTTC CASSHLGAGGRQMHQYF
. . TRBJ1-4 TRBV10-3 TGTGCCATCAGAGCCCAAGGCTCAGAAAAACTGTTTTTT CAIRAQGSEKLFF
. . TRBJ1-6 TRBV10-3 TGTGCCATCAGTGAAATGGCCAGAAGCTCCTATAATTCACCCCTCCACTTT CAISEMARSSYNSPLHF
. TRBD1 TRBJ2-5 TRBV19 TGTGCCAGTAGAAAAGCCGGACAGGGCTGGACCCAGTACTTC CASRKAGQGWTQYF
. TRBD2 TRBJ2-5 TRBV6-1 TGTGCCAGCAGTGAACTAGCGGGAGGGCAAGAGACCCAGTACTTC CASSELAGGQETQYF
once . TRBJ1-4 TRBV5-6 TGTGCCAGCAGCTTACAGGGTCCAACCGAAAAACTGTTTTTT CASSLQGPTEKLFF
. . TRBJ1-1 TRBV9 TGTGCCAGCAGTTGGGGGGAGGGCAGAATGAGCACTGAAGCTTTCTTT CASSWGEGRMSTEAFF
. TRBD1 TRBJ1-2 TRBV5-1 TGCGCCAGCAGCGAACCCGGGACAGCCGTCCGAAGTAACTATGGCTACACCTTC CASSEPGTAVRSNYGYTF
. TRBD1 TRBJ1-2 TRBV27 TGTGCCAGCAGTTTATCAGGACAGGGGACCTATGGCTACACCTTC CASSLSGQGTYGYTF
. . TRBJ2-7 TRBV12-3/TRBV12-4 TGTGCCAGCACCCCCGGGGTAACCTACGAGCAGTACTTC CASTPGVTYEQYF
. . TRBJ2-3 TRBV6-5 TGTGCCAGCAGTACTACTACAGGGAGCACAGATACGCAGTATTTT CASSTTTGSTDTQYF
. TRBD2 TRBJ2-1 TRBV10-1 TGCGCCAGCAGTGATCCAGCGGGAGCGATCAATGAGCAGTTCTTC CASSDPAGAINEQFF